These 5 T cell receptor beta chains were all obtained from the same sample, sequenced in a study of cytomegalovirus exposure and HLA in healthy donors. The PCR contained 60 Vbeta and 13 Jbeta primers. The protocol was immunoSEQ multiplex PCR, while the TCRdb copy is restricted to in-frame clones and leaves out a portion. The sample has about 120,000 clones, roughly 82% seen once. The sequencing sample was made of PBMCs. The origin of the receptors is a young man in good health and CMV-seropositive.

The gene calls are TRBV18 and TRBJ1-5; tentatively, D is TRBD1 (5 bases). Germline V gene lookup returns CDR1 KGHSH and CDR2 LQKENI. The CDR3 runs 17 residues. Trimming shortened V by 1 base and J by 3 bases, and 16 bases separated the two germline ends. The CDR3 is CASSPRNWQGDNQPQHF. The CDR3 bases are TGTGCCAGCTCACCACGTAACTGGCAGGGCGACAATCAGCCCCAGCATTTT.

This clone has a handful of counts. This sequence joins TRBV25-1 and TRBJ1-3, with 7 nucleotides matching TRBD1. Trimming at V came to 5 bases and at J to 2 bases, leaving 3 bases not matched to a gene. The CDR3 has 14 residues. CDR1 and CDR2 (germline): MGHDK, SYGVNS. CDR3 bases: TGTGCCAGCAGTTGGCAGGGGGCTGGAAACACCATATATTTT. Protein: CASSWQGAGNTIYF. Variable domain in full (rest from reference TRBV25-1 and TRBJ1-3): EADIYQTPRYLVIGTGKKITLECSQTMGHDKMYWYQQDPGMELHLIHYSYGVNSTEKGDLSSESTVSRIRTEHFPLTLESARPSHTSQYLCASSWQGAGNTIYFGEGSWLTVV.

The chain couples TRBV5-6 to TRBJ1-6, with 9 positions matching TRBD1. The CDR3 totals 16 residues. J gave up 7 bases and V 0 bases, and 5 bases lay outside the gene matches. The germline V gene encodes CDR1 SGHDT and CDR2 YYEEEE. CDR3 residues: CASSLVGQGHNSPLHF. CDR3 DNA: TGTGCCAGCAGCTTGGTGGGACAGGGTCACAATTCACCCCTCCACTTT.

This chain links TRBV18 with TRBJ2-3, with 9 bases that match TRBD2. Germline lookup yields CDR1 KGHSH and CDR2 LQKENI. With 2 bases clipped from V and 5 bases from J, the junction kept 5 bases outside the gene matches. This CDR3 has 15 residues. This chain's CDR3 is CASSPGLLAGDTQYF. The CDR3 DNA reads TGTGCCAGCTCACCAGGTTTACTAGCGGGAGATACGCAGTATTTT.

CDR3 coding DNA: TGTGCCAGCAGCGCCGGTCCCGCACAGTTTTCCTACGAGCAGTACTTC. It is translated as CASSAGPAQFSYEQYF. The rearrangement links TRBV9 to TRBJ2-7; no definite D call. V dropped 3 bases and J dropped 1 base, with 17 bases sitting between them. The CDR3 has 16 amino acids. Germline assignment: CDR1 SGDLS and CDR2 YYNGEE. Filled out from reference TRBV9 and TRBJ2-7, the complete variable domain reads DSGVTQTPKHLITATGQRVTLRCSPRSGDLSVYWYQQSLDQGLQFLIQYYNGEERAKGNILERFSAQQFPDLHSELNLSSLELGDSALYFCASSAGPAQFSYEQYFGPGTRLTVT.